The 19 T cell receptor beta chains reported below all come from one sample, sequenced in a study of beta chain features in type 1 diabetes (dated by TCRdb to 2016 to 2019). Beyond this particular receptor, the publication reports: Type 1 diabetes patients showed a moderate but significant shortening of TCRB CDR3 length in all four CD4+ subsets.

Libraries were built with the immunoSEQ multiplex PCR assay. All of the isolated RNA was reverse transcribed with the High Capacity cDNA Reverse Transcription Kit, so expressed TCRB transcripts were sequenced. The table comes from immuneACCESS by way of TCRdb, which keeps in-frame sequences with V and J called. Part of the clones is missing from these tables; in studies checked, under half for an unresolved V gene and the rest for unknown reasons. For this sample the table gives approximately 260,000 clones, of which roughly 24% were detected only once. The ten largest clones represent more than 0.009% of the sample. The antigens for these receptors are not known. The source material was naive CD4+ T cells from blood. According to the study, the label for this sample's cell subset or site signals: true naive CD4+ T cells. Receptor source: a woman in her twenties or thirties with type 1 diabetes.

The chain has TRBV28 and TRBJ2-5; TRBD2 might be the D (5 bases). Germline values: CDR1 MDHEN, CDR2 SYDVKM. CDR3 length: 17 amino acids. V lost 5 bases and J 4 bases, leaving 23 bases between the germline ends. In DNA, the CDR3 is TGTGCCAGCAGTACGTGGAGTAACACGAGGGTACCAGAGACCCAGTACTTC. It codes for CASSTWSNTRVPETQYF.

The rearrangement joins TRBV7-9 to TRBJ1-1; TRBD1 matches 8 bases. Germline V gene sequence: CDR1 SEHNR, CDR2 FQNEAQ (reference sequence). Trimming at V came to 3 bases and at J to 11 bases, leaving 5 bases not matched to a gene. The CDR3 loop spans 12 amino acids. CDR3 sequence reads: CASSFDDRGAFF. CDR3 sequence (DNA): TGTGCCAGCAGCTTCGATGACAGGGGCGCTTTCTTT.

This clone was counted only a few times. The same CDR3 also results from other DNA sequences found in this sample. The CDR3 sequence is CASSIDTNTGELFF. CDR3 sequence (DNA): TGCGCCAGTTCCATCGACACGAACACCGGGGAGCTGTTTTTT. This chain joins TRBV5-1 and TRBJ2-2; D unresolved. Trimming shortened V by 8 bases and J by 0 bases, and 11 bases separated the two germline ends. The V gene's germline CDR1 is SGHRS and CDR2 YFSETQ. CDR3 length: 14 residues.

This clone has just a few counts. The chain is built from TRBV19 and TRBJ1-1; the D gene is possibly TRBD1 (5 bases). This CDR3 has 14 amino acids. Germline V gene lookup returns CDR1 LNHDA and CDR2 SQIVND (reference sequence). The ends were cut back, 6 bases at V and 0 bases at J, with 11 bases in the middle. In DNA form, the CDR3 reads TGTGCCAGTAGCAGAACAGGTATGAACACTGAAGCTTTCTTT. The encoded protein is CASSRTGMNTEAFF.

V gene TRBV7-6 combines with J gene TRBJ2-5; 7 bases are shared with TRBD1. V shed 0 bases, J shed 5 bases, and the junction held 0 bases outside the gene matches. CDR1 is SGHVS and CDR2 is FNYEAQ in the germline V gene. The CDR3 length is 13 residues. The DNA of the CDR3 is TGTGCCAGCAGCTTAGCCAGGGGGGAGACCCAGTACTTC. Translated, it gives CASSLARGETQYF. Filled out from reference TRBV7-6 and TRBJ2-5, the complete variable domain reads GAGVSQSPRYKVTKRGQDVALRCDPISGHVSLYWYRQALGQGPEFLTYFNYEAQQDKSGLPNDRFSAERPEGSISTLTIQRTEQRDSAMYRCASSLARGETQYFGPGTRLLVL.

This chain connects TRBV5-6 to TRBJ1-2; a possible D gene is TRBD1 (5 bases). Germline-derived CDR1 and CDR2 are SGHDT and YYEEEE. V lost 5 bases, J lost 0 bases, and 11 bases lay in between. The CDR3 spans 14 residues. DNA for the CDR3: TGTGCCAGCAGTGTGACAGTACCTAACTATGGCTACACCTTC. It encodes CASSVTVPNYGYTF. The whole variable domain, remainder taken from reference TRBV5-6 and TRBJ1-2, is DAGVTQSPTHLIKTRGQQVTLRCSPKSGHDTVSWYQQALGQGPQFIFQYYEEEERQRGNFPDRFSGHQFPNYSSELNVNALLLGDSALYLCASSVTVPNYGYTFGSGTRLTVV.

Only a few counts were recorded for this clone. The V gene is TRBV29-1, the J gene TRBJ2-6, with 8 positions matching TRBD1. Per the germline V gene, CDR1 is SQVTM and CDR2 is ANQGSEA. J lost 0 bases, V lost 6 bases, and 7 bases had no gene match. The CDR3 loop spans 16 amino acids. The CDR3 DNA follows: TGCAGCGTGTCCGGGACAGGCTTCTCTGGGGCCAACGTCCTGACTTTC. This sequence encodes CSVSGTGFSGANVLTF.

The chain combines TRBV16 with TRBJ1-2; the D gene is possibly TRBD1 (5 bases). Per germline, CDR1 KGHSY and CDR2 FQNENV. Trimming left V 2 bases short and J 4 bases short, with 8 bases between. This CDR3 has 13 amino acids. CDR3 in DNA: TGTGCCAGCAGCCAACGGAGGGGCTATGGCTACACCTTC. Translated, it gives CASSQRRGYGYTF.

This clone occurred a few times. The chain uses TRBV7-3 and TRBJ2-1, with D possibly TRBD2 on 6 matching bases. This CDR3 region has 12 residues. CDR1 SGHTA and CDR2 FQGTGA come from the germline V gene. Trimming stripped 5 bases from V and 5 bases from J, with 7 bases between. CDR3 amino acids: CASSVADNEQFF. The CDR3 coding sequence is TGTGCCAGCAGCGTAGCGGACAATGAGCAGTTCTTC.

This clone was recorded a few times. The V gene is TRBV28, the J gene TRBJ2-1; D is unclear. The V and J ends lost 6 bases and 7 bases respectively, with 10 bases between them. The CDR3 contains 12 residues. The germline CDR1 and CDR2 sequences are MDHEN and SYDVKM. CDR3 DNA: TGTGCCAGCAGCCTCTTTGCGAATGAGCAGTTCTTC. It specifies CASSLFANEQFF.

The V gene is TRBV4-1, the J gene TRBJ2-5, with D maybe TRBD1 (6 bases). Trimming removed 1 base from V and 4 bases from J, with 10 bases in between. The CDR3 contains 14 residues. Per the germline V gene, CDR1 is MGHRA and CDR2 is YSYEKL. As DNA, the CDR3 is TGCGCCAGCAGCCAAGGTGCAGGGGTAGAGACCCAGTACTTC. It translates to CASSQGAGVETQYF.

Points on this clone: Additional DNA sequences in this sample encode the identical CDR3. The chain recombines TRBV7-9 with TRBJ1-2; D remains ambiguous. Germline lookup yields CDR1 SEHNR and CDR2 FQNEAQ (reference sequence). V was pared by 1 base and J by 5 bases, with 5 bases between. This CDR3 is 12 amino acids long. The CDR3 here is CASSLGGYGYTF. The CDR3 coding sequence is TGTGCCAGCAGCTTAGGCGGTTATGGCTACACCTTC.

This clone was detected a few times. The chain joins TRBV5-1 to TRBJ2-3; no clear D. The CDR3 totals 15 residues. Germline CDR1 and CDR2: SGHRS and YFSETQ. Trimming removed 2 bases from V and 0 bases from J, with 10 bases in between. This chain's CDR3 is CASSFLGASTDTQYF. The CDR3 DNA is TGCGCCAGCAGCTTTCTAGGAGCTAGCACAGATACGCAGTATTTT.

This chain links TRBV7-9 with TRBJ2-4; the match to TRBD1 covers 9 bases. Germline assignment: CDR1 SEHNR and CDR2 FQNEAQ (reference sequence). This CDR3 spans 16 amino acids. V dropped 1 base and J dropped 6; count of bases not matched to a gene: 7. As DNA, the CDR3 is TGTGCCAGCAGCTTAGAATCGGGACAGGGAGGAAACATTCAGTACTTC. It is translated as CASSLESGQGGNIQYF.

This clone has only a few counts. The rearrangement links TRBV28 to TRBJ2-7; D is unclear. Trimming shortened V by 3 bases and J by 2 bases, and 17 bases separated the two germline ends. Germline lookup yields CDR1 MDHEN and CDR2 SYDVKM. The CDR3 loop spans 16 amino acids. The DNA for the CDR3 is TGTGCCAGCAGTTTTGCAGGTTATTCCGAAACCTACGAGCAGTACTTC. Protein product: CASSFAGYSETYEQYF. Combining the CDR3 with reference TRBV28 and TRBJ2-7 gives the whole variable domain DVKVTQSSRYLVKRTGEKVFLECVQDMDHENMFWYRQDPGLGLRLIYFSYDVKMKEKGDIPEGYSVSREKKERFSLILESASTNQTSMYLCASSFAGYSETYEQYFGPGTRLTVT.

This clone showed up just a few times. The gene calls are TRBV19 and TRBJ2-1, with 8 positions matching TRBD2. Germline trimming cut 9 bases from V and 3 bases from J; bases unmatched to any gene: 7. The CDR3 spans 14 residues. CDR1 is LNHDA and CDR2 is SQIVND in the germline V gene (reference sequence). The CDR3 nucleotides read TGTGCCAGCACGCGGGAGGCCCTCTACAATGAGCAGTTCTTC. Amino acids: CASTREALYNEQFF.

This chain connects TRBV9 to TRBJ1-2; 7 nucleotides line up with TRBD1. The CDR3 is 11 amino acids. Trimming at V came to 4 bases and at J to 8 bases, leaving 2 bases not matched to a gene. The V gene's germline CDR1 is SGDLS and CDR2 YYNGEE. The CDR3 DNA reads TGTGCCAGCAGCCGACAGGGCGGCTACACCTTC. Translation: CASSRQGGYTF.

The sample holds a few counts of this clone. V is TRBV5-4 and J is TRBJ2-1; 15 bases are a match to TRBD2. CDR1 is SGHNT and CDR2 is YYREEE in the germline V gene (reference sequence). Unmatched junction bases numbered 11, after V lost 4 bases and J lost 9 bases. The CDR3 runs 17 residues. CDR3 DNA: TGTGCCAGCAGCCCCACCCCGGGACTAGCGGGAGGAGGTGAGCAGTTCTTC. It translates to CASSPTPGLAGGGEQFF.

This chain joins TRBV29-1 and TRBJ2-7; 9 nucleotides align to TRBD1. Germline V lookup: CDR1 SQVTM, CDR2 ANQGSEA. Germline trimming cut 7 bases from V and 9 bases from J; bases unmatched to any gene: 19. CDR3 length: 15 amino acids. CDR3 nucleotide sequence: TGCAGCGCTACCAAACCCCGACAGGGGGATTTTGTGCAGTACTTC. Translation gives CSATKPRQGDFVQYF.